A single sample is the source of the 30 T cell receptor beta chains below, sequenced in a study of blood T cell dynamics during melanoma immunotherapy. Time point described: pre-treatment baseline. The assay was immunoSEQ multiplex PCR, and TCRdb's table has in-frame clones only and misses some. This table holds 20,000 to 30,000 clones, around nine tenths found once. The material sequenced was blood, taken from a patient treated with checkpoint blockade. The receptors stem from a human donor with melanoma.

The rearrangement joins TRBV19 to TRBJ2-5; 10 bases line up with TRBD2. Germline V gene sequence: CDR1 LNHDA, CDR2 SQIVND (reference sequence). The CDR3 length is 16 residues. The trim removed 3 bases at V and 11 bases at J, leaving 15 bases unmatched. CDR3 residues: CASSMARAGGLLRQYF. The CDR3 nucleotides read TGTGCCAGTAGTATGGCGAGAGCGGGAGGGCTATTACGGCAGTACTTC. Variable domain in full (rest from reference TRBV19 and TRBJ2-5): DGGITQSPKYLFRKEGQNVTLSCEQNLNHDAMYWYRQDPGQGLRLIYYSQIVNDFQKGDIAEGYSVSREKKESFPLTVTSAQKNPTAFYLCASSMARAGGLLRQYFGPGTRLLVL.

The CDR3, as DNA: TGCGCCACTAGCCGGCCGCGGGGACTTTACGAGCAGTACTTC. Protein product: CATSRPRGLYEQYF. V usage is TRBV10-2 and J usage is TRBJ2-7, with D tentatively TRBD2 (6 bases). Germline-derived CDR1 and CDR2 are WSHSY and SAAADI. The CDR3 spans 14 residues. The V end lost 10 bases, the J end lost 4 bases, and 20 bases lay between the germline ends.

The chain uses TRBV5-4 and TRBJ2-7; D possibly corresponds to TRBD2 (5 bases). Germline values: CDR1 SGHNT, CDR2 YYREEE (reference sequence). The CDR3 extends over 13 amino acids. Trimming pared 1 base from V and 6 bases from J, leaving 11 bases between. The CDR3 region has the DNA TGTGCCAGCAGCTTGATGTCGCGGGCCGAGCAGTACTTC. This codes for CASSLMSRAEQYF.

The CDR3 protein is CASSPQGRNTEAFF. The CDR3 nucleotides are TGTGCCAGCAGCCCACAGGGTCGGAACACTGAAGCTTTCTTT. The rearrangement links TRBV7-8 to TRBJ1-1, with a weak D call TRBD1 (6 bases). The CDR3 has 14 amino acids. The germline gives CDR1 SGHVS, CDR2 FQNEAQ. V dropped 5 bases and J dropped 1 base, with 11 bases sitting between them.

The gene calls are TRBV7-3 and TRBJ2-3; tentative D call: TRBD1 (6 bases). The CDR3 consists of 15 residues. V was trimmed by 4 bases and J by 0 bases, leaving 11 bases between them. Germline loops: CDR1 SGHTA, CDR2 FQGTGA. The CDR3: CASSSQGSSTDTQYF. The CDR3 DNA reads as TGTGCCAGCAGCTCCCAGGGGTCTAGCACAGATACGCAGTATTTT.

The chain recombines TRBV27 with TRBJ2-3; 7 bases are shared with TRBD1. Trimming took 7 bases from V and 8 from J; bases not matched to a gene: 9. The CDR3 totals 13 residues. Germline CDR1 reads MNHEY; CDR2 reads SMNVEV (reference sequence). The CDR3 here is CASTTTGPGTQYF. For the CDR3, the DNA is TGTGCCAGCACTACGACAGGGCCGGGTACGCAGTATTTT.

The rearrangement uses TRBV28 and TRBJ1-2, with TRBD1 identical over 10 bases. The CDR3 is 15 amino acids. Per germline, CDR1 MDHEN and CDR2 SYDVKM. V lost 4 bases, J lost 5 bases, and 7 bases stayed unmatched. The CDR3 is CASSSTGTGEYGYTF. CDR3 bases: TGTGCCAGCAGTTCTACTGGGACAGGGGAGTATGGCTACACCTTC.

This sequence joins TRBV7-3 and TRBJ1-1, with D maybe TRBD1 (5 bases). V gave up 5 bases and J gave up 1 base, with 11 bases separating them. The CDR3 spans 14 residues. Germline V gene data show CDR1 as SGHTA and CDR2 as FQGTGA. In DNA form, the CDR3 reads TGTGCCAGCAGCCCCGGGGCCACGAACACTGAAGCTTTCTTT. Its translation is CASSPGATNTEAFF.

This clone was seen a single time. The V and J genes are TRBV18 and TRBJ2-3, with D tentatively TRBD2 (6 bases). Trimming took 2 bases from V and 1 from J, leaving 19 bases between them. Germline V lookup: CDR1 KGHSH, CDR2 LQKENI. The length of the CDR3 is 18 residues. In DNA, the CDR3 is TGTGCCAGCTCACCAATTACCCCGGCGGGGATCGGCACAGATACGCAGTATTTT. This codes for CASSPITPAGIGTDTQYF.

V and J are TRBV4-1 and TRBJ2-7; 8 nucleotides agree with TRBD2. The CDR3 totals 16 residues. Losses at the gene ends were 2 bases for V and 0 bases for J; bases not matched to a gene: 6. Germline V gene lookup returns CDR1 MGHRA and CDR2 YSYEKL. The CDR3 region has the DNA TGCGCCAGCAGCCAACCCGACGGGGGGGGCTCCTACGAGCAGTACTTC. Translated, it gives CASSQPDGGGSYEQYF.

V gene TRBV7-9 combines with J gene TRBJ1-2, with D possibly being TRBD1 (6 bases). CDR1 is SEHNR and CDR2 is FQNEAQ in the germline V gene (reference sequence). Between the trimmed V and J ends, which lost 3 bases and 4 bases, there was a span of 12 bases. The CDR3 runs 14 residues. CDR3 region: CASSLEGQGYGYTF. The CDR3 DNA reads TGTGCCAGCAGCTTGGAGGGACAAGGCTATGGCTACACCTTC.

The genes are TRBV28 and TRBJ2-3; a weak D match, TRBD1 (6 bases). The length of the CDR3 is 15 residues. CDR1 and CDR2 (germline): MDHEN, SYDVKM. V lost 4 bases and J lost 5, with 16 bases in between. The CDR3 protein is CASSSATGRGDTQYF. The CDR3 DNA is TGTGCCAGCAGTTCAGCTACAGGGCGAGGAGATACGCAGTATTTT.

V usage is TRBV9 and J usage is TRBJ2-3; D unclear. V shed 0 bases and J shed 7 bases, with 15 bases lying between them. Germline CDR1 SGDLS, CDR2 YYNGEE. The CDR3 is 15 amino acids. The CDR3 DNA follows: TGTGCCAGCAGCGTAGCGGCGGAACCAGATAATACGCAGTATTTT. Translated, it gives CASSVAAEPDNTQYF.

The rearrangement joins TRBV5-8 to TRBJ2-7; 9 positions match TRBD1. The CDR3 is made up of 15 amino acids. The trim removed 3 bases at V and 1 base at J, leaving 5 bases unmatched. The germline V gene encodes CDR1 SGHTS and CDR2 YDEGEE. CDR3 nucleotide sequence: TGTGCCAGCAGCTCGACCGGGACAGGGTCCTACGAGCAGTACTTC. Its translation: CASSSTGTGSYEQYF.

The J gene is TRBJ2-2, the V gene TRBV5-1; the D call may be TRBD1 or TRBD2 (5 bases each). The CDR3 is 15 amino acids. CDR1 and CDR2 (germline): SGHRS, YFSETQ. Trimming took 4 bases from V and 4 from J, leaving 14 bases between them. The CDR3 DNA is TGCGCCAGCAGCATTGAGGGGAGTGGCACCGGGGAGCTGTTTTTT. It codes for CASSIEGSGTGELFF.

V usage is TRBV7-6 and J usage is TRBJ1-1; D is uncertain. The CDR3 has 16 amino acids. V was clipped by 1 base and J by 1 base, with 13 bases between them. CDR1 is SGHVS, CDR2 FNYEAQ, per germline. DNA of the CDR3: TGTGCCAGCAGCTTAGATTTGGAGGGCACGAACACTGAAGCTTTCTTT. Amino acid sequence: CASSLDLEGTNTEAFF. Filled out from reference TRBV7-6 and TRBJ1-1, the complete variable domain reads GAGVSQSPRYKVTKRGQDVALRCDPISGHVSLYWYRQALGQGPEFLTYFNYEAQQDKSGLPNDRFSAERPEGSISTLTIQRTEQRDSAMYRCASSLDLEGTNTEAFFGQGTRLTVV.

The chain couples TRBV5-6 to TRBJ1-2; TRBD1 aligns across 7 bases. CDR3 length equals 12 residues. The germline V gene encodes CDR1 SGHDT and CDR2 YYEEEE. The trim removed 4 bases at V and 5 bases at J, leaving 2 bases unmatched. In nucleotides, the CDR3 is TGTGCCAGCAGCGGGACAGTTTATGGCTACACCTTC. It encodes CASSGTVYGYTF. The full variable domain, completed using reference TRBV5-6 and TRBJ1-2, is DAGVTQSPTHLIKTRGQQVTLRCSPKSGHDTVSWYQQALGQGPQFIFQYYEEEERQRGNFPDRFSGHQFPNYSSELNVNALLLGDSALYLCASSGTVYGYTFGSGTRLTVV.

The V and J genes are TRBV5-1 and TRBJ2-2, with TRBD1 as a possible D gene (6 bases). Germline V gene lookup returns CDR1 SGHRS and CDR2 YFSETQ. The ends were cut back, 2 bases at V and 3 bases at J, with 11 bases in the middle. The CDR3 is 15 residues long. CDR3 in DNA: TGCGCCAGCAGCTTTGGTTCAGGGGACACCGGGGAGCTGTTTTTT. Protein: CASSFGSGDTGELFF.

The chain links TRBV10-3 to TRBJ2-7, with D hard to call. The CDR3 contains 15 residues. Germline CDR1 ENHRY, CDR2 SYGVKD. V lost 0 bases and J lost 1, with 10 bases in between. The CDR3 is CAISESMVASYEQYF. DNA for the CDR3: TGTGCCATCAGTGAGTCGATGGTAGCTTCCTACGAGCAGTACTTC.

This clone was observed a single time. The rearrangement links TRBV5-1 to TRBJ1-5; perhaps TRBD1 as D (5 bases). The ends were cut back, 4 bases at V and 7 bases at J, with 15 bases in the middle. CDR3 size: 14 residues. CDR1 SGHRS and CDR2 YFSETQ come from the germline V gene. CDR3 loop: CASSPTGGGQPQHF. The CDR3 DNA reads as TGCGCCAGCAGCCCAACGGGGGGAGGGCAGCCCCAGCATTTT.

Only a few counts were recorded for this clone. Within the sample, other DNA sequences also encode this same CDR3. The chain combines TRBV9 with TRBJ1-1, with TRBD1 as a possible D gene (5 bases). Germline V gene sequence: CDR1 SGDLS, CDR2 YYNGEE. The CDR3 is 13 amino acids. The V end lost 3 bases, the J end lost 3 bases, and 9 bases lay between the germline ends. CDR3 coding DNA: TGTGCCAGCAGCGAGATGGGACACACTGAAGCTTTCTTT. Its protein is CASSEMGHTEAFF.

The chain combines TRBV5-4 with TRBJ2-1, with no clear D. The CDR3 totals 13 residues. V was shortened by 2 bases and J by 6 bases, with 9 bases between the two germline ends. CDR1 and CDR2 from the germline V gene are SGHNT and YYREEE (reference sequence). Written as DNA, the CDR3 is TGTGCCAGCAGCTTACCAGGAATCAATGAGCAGTTCTTC. Translated, it gives CASSLPGINEQFF.

This chain connects TRBV18 to TRBJ2-7; D call uncertain. Germline V gene data show CDR1 as KGHSH and CDR2 as LQKENI. V gave up 6 bases and J gave up 5 bases, with 17 bases separating them. This CDR3 has 14 residues. The CDR3 region has the DNA TGTGCCAGCTCGGATGATCTGGAACGGGACGAGCAGTACTTC. Encoded protein: CASSDDLERDEQYF.

This chain joins TRBV28 and TRBJ1-3; 7 nucleotides match TRBD1. With 10 bases clipped from V and 0 bases from J, the junction kept 9 bases outside the gene matches. CDR3 length equals 15 residues. The germline V gene has CDR1 MDHEN and CDR2 SYDVKM. CDR3: CATVNWDSSGNTIYF. The CDR3 coding sequence is TGTGCCACCGTGAACTGGGACAGCTCTGGAAACACCATATATTTT.

This chain links TRBV6-6 with TRBJ2-3, with 9 bases fitting TRBD2. The CDR3 runs 15 residues. J lost 0 bases, V lost 4 bases, and 2 bases had no gene match. The germline V gene encodes CDR1 MNHNY and CDR2 SVGAGI (reference sequence). The CDR3 DNA is TGTGCCAGCAGTTGGGGACTAGCTAGCACAGATACGCAGTATTTT. This codes for CASSWGLASTDTQYF.

The chain recombines TRBV2 with TRBJ2-6; possible D gene TRBD2, 6 bases. Germline values: CDR1 SNHLY, CDR2 FYNNEI. The CDR3 runs 14 residues. The V end lost 5 bases, the J end lost 2 bases, and 7 bases lay between the germline ends. The CDR3 is CASSWGAGANVLTF. In DNA, the CDR3 is TGTGCCAGCAGTTGGGGGGCTGGGGCCAACGTCCTGACTTTC.

The V gene is TRBV5-1, the J gene TRBJ1-3; tentatively, D is TRBD1 (6 bases). CDR3 length equals 13 residues. The germline V gene has CDR1 SGHRS and CDR2 YFSETQ. The V gene lost 3 bases and the J gene lost 4 bases, with 8 bases spanning the gap. CDR3 sequence: CASSYRAGNTIYF. In nucleotides, the CDR3 is TGCGCCAGCAGCTACAGGGCCGGAAACACCATATATTTT.

J is TRBJ2-7 and V is TRBV9; 8 nucleotides agree with TRBD2. Trimming removed 4 bases from V and 1 base from J; junction bases left unmatched: 4. The CDR3 sequence is 14 residues long. The germline V gene encodes CDR1 SGDLS and CDR2 YYNGEE. The CDR3 here is CASSTAGGSYEQYF. Written as DNA, the CDR3 is TGTGCCAGCAGCACTGCGGGAGGTTCCTACGAGCAGTACTTC.

This chain links TRBV29-1 with TRBJ2-1; D possibly corresponds to TRBD2 (5 bases). Trimming removed 7 bases from V and 2 bases from J, with 15 bases in between. Germline V gene sequence: CDR1 SQVTM, CDR2 ANQGSEA. The CDR3 has 14 amino acids. The CDR3 protein is CSGGLSLTYNEQFF. In nucleotides, the CDR3 is TGCAGCGGAGGACTGAGTTTAACCTACAATGAGCAGTTCTTC.

The chain recombines TRBV5-4 with TRBJ2-5; 7 nucleotides agree with TRBD2. CDR1 is SGHNT, CDR2 YYREEE, per germline (reference sequence). The CDR3 consists of 15 residues. The junction had 8 bases not matched to a gene; V was cut back by 0 bases and J by 6 bases. CDR3 in DNA: TGTGCCAGCAGCTTGGTGCGGGAGAGCGCAAAGACCCAGTACTTC. This codes for CASSLVRESAKTQYF. Together with reference TRBV5-4 and TRBJ2-5, the CDR3 gives the full variable domain: ETGVTQSPTHLIKTRGQQVTLRCSSQSGHNTVSWYQQALGQGPQFIFQYYREEENGRGNFPPRFSGLQFPNYSSELNVNALELDDSALYLCASSLVRESAKTQYFGPGTRLLVL.